This passage covers 18 T cell receptor beta chains from one sample sequenced in a study of T cells after yellow fever vaccination. MiXCR, run by TCRdb on the 5' RACE reads, gives a single entry per CDR3 protein. The table lists around 590,000 distinct CDR3 sequences, more than 9% of them singletons. The sample was PBMCs, taken on the day of the yellow fever booster vaccination. The receptors here all came from a man aged 30 to 39 who received the YFV17D yellow fever vaccine.

In this sample, this clonotype turned up many times. The chain has TRBV3-1 and TRBJ2-3; weak D call: TRBD2 (6 bases). CDR1 is LGHDT and CDR2 is YNNKEL in the germline V gene (reference sequence). V dropped 2 bases and J dropped 2 bases, with 14 bases sitting between them. The CDR3 is made up of 16 amino acids. CDR3 DNA: TGTGCCAGCAGCCAACGGGCGGGAAGGATCACAGATACGCAGTATTTT. Translation: CASSQRAGRITDTQYF.

The genes are TRBV29-1 and TRBJ2-3; the match to TRBD2 covers 7 bases. Unmatched junction bases numbered 19, after V lost 6 bases and J lost 4 bases. Germline CDR1 and CDR2: SQVTM and ANQGSEA. The CDR3 is 17 residues long. The CDR3 protein is CSVRKHGGRGGADTQYF. CDR3 coding DNA: TGCAGCGTCAGGAAGCACGGCGGGAGAGGAGGCGCAGATACGCAGTATTTT.

This clonotype was detected a few times. Written as DNA, the CDR3 is TGCAGTGCAAGACAGGGGGCCCCTGGCGAGCAGTACTTC. Its translation: CSARQGAPGEQYF. The chain is built from TRBV20-1 and TRBJ2-7; 10 bases are a match to TRBD1. Germline V gene sequence: CDR1 DFQATT, CDR2 SNEGSKA (reference sequence). This CDR3 is 13 amino acids long. V was clipped by 6 bases and J by 6 bases; unmatched bases: 8.

This chain joins TRBV19 and TRBJ2-7, with D possibly being TRBD2 (5 bases). Germline CDR1 is LNHDA and CDR2 is SQIVND (reference sequence). Between the trimmed V and J ends, which lost 0 bases and 6 bases, there was a span of 12 bases. The CDR3 contains 14 residues. The CDR3 region is CASSIDPRDSEQYF. CDR3 nucleotide sequence: TGTGCCAGTAGTATAGACCCCCGGGATAGCGAGCAGTACTTC.

V usage is TRBV5-4 and J usage is TRBJ1-5; 10 bases are shared with TRBD1. The CDR3 loop spans 14 amino acids. V gave up 4 bases and J gave up 6 bases; unmatched junction bases: 4. Looked up from germline, CDR1 is SGHNT and CDR2 is YYREEE (reference sequence). CDR3 coding DNA: TGTGCCAGCAGCCCGGACAGGGGGATTCAGCCCCAGCATTTT. Its translation: CASSPDRGIQPQHF. The entire variable domain, with the rest obtained from reference TRBV5-4 and TRBJ1-5, is as follows: ETGVTQSPTHLIKTRGQQVTLRCSSQSGHNTVSWYQQALGQGPQFIFQYYREEENGRGNFPPRFSGLQFPNYSSELNVNALELDDSALYLCASSPDRGIQPQHFGDGTRLSIL.

This clonotype was observed a handful of times. The V call is TRBV27, the J call TRBJ2-1, with D possibly TRBD2 on 6 matching bases. Germline CDR1 is MNHEY and CDR2 is SMNVEV (reference sequence). This CDR3 is built from 16 residues. V gave up 3 bases and J gave up 7 bases, with 19 bases separating them. The CDR3 bases are TGTGCCAGCAGTTTTCGGTCGGGAGCCCGCCAGAATGAGCAGTTCTTC. Translating gives CASSFRSGARQNEQFF.

The gene calls are TRBV4-3 and TRBJ2-1, with unresolved D. Deletions cut 1 base from V and 4 bases from J, with 11 bases between. The germline CDR1 and CDR2 sequences are LGHNA and YSLEER. The CDR3 runs to 15 residues. CDR3 protein: CASSQGPNFYNEQFF. CDR3 sequence (DNA): TGCGCCAGCAGCCAAGGGCCCAACTTTTACAATGAGCAGTTCTTC.

This clonotype was seen more than once but under ten times. The chain is built from TRBV20-1 and TRBJ2-5; D may be TRBD2 (6 bases). The CDR3 sequence is 14 residues long. CDR1 and CDR2 (germline): DFQATT, SNEGSKA (reference sequence). Trimming stripped 2 bases from V and 5 bases from J, with 15 bases between. This CDR3 is CSARFPGRRETQYF. For the CDR3, the DNA is TGCAGTGCTAGATTTCCCGGGAGACGGGAGACCCAGTACTTC.

This clonotype was seen a few times. The chain carries TRBV7-2 and TRBJ1-1; D gene uncertain. Germline CDR1 is SGHTA and CDR2 is FQGNSA. This CDR3 is 13 amino acids long. V was cut by 2 bases and J by 4 bases, with 8 bases left in between. The CDR3 coding sequence is TGTGCCAGCAGCTTAAGCCCAACCACTGAAGCTTTCTTT. Amino acid sequence: CASSLSPTTEAFF.

The V call is TRBV28, the J call TRBJ2-7, with TRBD1 as a possible D gene (6 bases). This CDR3 has 13 amino acids. CDR1 MDHEN and CDR2 SYDVKM come from the germline V gene. The ends were cut back, 7 bases at V and 6 bases at J, with 16 bases in the middle. The CDR3 loop reads CASNKQGRREQYF. The CDR3 bases are TGTGCCAGCAACAAGCAGGGGCGTCGCGAGCAGTACTTC. Full variable domain (remainder filled in from reference TRBV28 and TRBJ2-7): DVKVTQSSRYLVKRTGEKVFLECVQDMDHENMFWYRQDPGLGLRLIYFSYDVKMKEKGDIPEGYSVSREKKERFSLILESASTNQTSMYLCASNKQGRREQYFGPGTRLTVT.

In this sample, this clonotype turned up a few times. The V call is TRBV5-1, the J call TRBJ2-3; 9 bases are shared with TRBD2. The CDR3 has 17 residues. J gave up 3 bases and V 1 base, and 9 bases lay outside the gene matches. CDR1 and CDR2 from the germline V gene are SGHRS and YFSETQ. CDR3 sequence reads: CASSLLLAGVRTDTQYF. Here the CDR3 DNA reads TGCGCCAGCAGCTTGTTATTAGCGGGAGTAAGGACAGATACGCAGTATTTT.

The V gene is TRBV29-1, the J gene TRBJ2-2; 8 nucleotides match TRBD1. There are 14 residues in the CDR3. V lost 6 bases, J lost 6 bases, and 9 bases stayed unmatched. Germline CDR1 and CDR2: SQVTM and ANQGSEA. CDR3 bases: TGCAGCGTGGTGGTGGACAGGGTTGCCGGGGAGCTGTTTTTT. As protein: CSVVVDRVAGELFF.

This chain joins TRBV18 and TRBJ2-1; D may be TRBD2 (6 bases). The germline CDR1 and CDR2 sequences are KGHSH and LQKENI. This CDR3 has 15 amino acids. The V end was cut by 3 bases, the J end by 3 bases, with 12 bases between. The CDR3 loop reads CASSPPGLYYNEQFF. CDR3 in DNA: TGTGCCAGCTCACCTCCGGGACTGTACTACAATGAGCAGTTCTTC.

This clonotype was seen many times. The rearrangement links TRBV27 to TRBJ2-7, with D perhaps matching TRBD1 or TRBD2 (5 bases each). CDR1 MNHEY and CDR2 SMNVEV come from the germline V gene (reference sequence). The V and J ends lost 4 bases and 1 base respectively, with 17 bases between them. The CDR3 consists of 16 residues. CDR3 nucleotides: TGTGCCAGCAGTTGGACGTCGGGGCGTCCTTCCTACGAGCAGTACTTC. It translates to CASSWTSGRPSYEQYF.

This clonotype has ten or more counts. The chain combines TRBV5-1 with TRBJ2-5; 7 bases align to TRBD1. V lost 4 bases and J lost 0; bases outside the gene matches: 3. The CDR3 spans 14 residues. The germline gives CDR1 SGHRS, CDR2 YFSETQ. The CDR3 DNA follows: TGCGCCAGCAGCCCCGGGACAGACCAAGAGACCCAGTACTTC. This sequence encodes CASSPGTDQETQYF.

The rearrangement uses TRBV10-1 and TRBJ2-2, with unresolved D. V shed 2 bases and J shed 4 bases, with 8 bases lying between them. CDR1 WNHNN and CDR2 SYGVQD come from the germline V gene (reference sequence). The CDR3 contains 14 residues. The CDR3 bases are TGCGCCAGCAGTGAGAGTCCATTCACCGGGGAGCTGTTTTTT. This sequence encodes CASSESPFTGELFF.

This chain joins TRBV7-1 and TRBJ1-6, with a weak D call TRBD1 (5 bases). TRBV7-1 is noted as an ORF with a role that remains uncertain. The CDR3 loop spans 16 amino acids. Trimming stripped 2 bases from V and 7 bases from J, with 15 bases between. Here the CDR3 reads CASSSIKGIKNSPLHF. As DNA, the CDR3 is TGTGCCAGCAGCTCAATAAAGGGGATAAAGAATTCACCCCTCCACTTT.

This clonotype was detected only a few times. The V and J genes are TRBV4-3 and TRBJ1-6; D is unresolved. V was shortened by 1 base and J by 9 bases, with 7 bases between the two germline ends. Germline CDR1 reads LGHNA; CDR2 reads YSLEER. The CDR3 spans 13 residues. The CDR3 protein is CASSQVGVSPLHF. The CDR3 coding sequence is TGCGCCAGCAGCCAAGTGGGCGTTTCACCCCTCCACTTT.